This entry concerns a single T cell receptor beta chain. Germline V gene data show CDR1 as MNHEY and CDR2 as SVGAGI. CDR3 length equals 15 residues. Unmatched junction bases numbered 5, after V lost 2 bases and J lost 7 bases. This specimen belongs to a study of blood T cell repertoires in COVID-19. Looking at the study overall: Samples representing acute and convalescent COVID-19 were sourced from the United States, Italy and Spain. PBMCs, B-cell-depleted T cells, or T cells were the source of the cDNA or gDNA that made up the material.

In the study's own analysis: Amplification of reference gene primers provided the estimated nucleated cell counts. Repertoires were generated with immunoSEQ multiplex PCR, while TCRdb's copy carries only in-frame clones and drops some. That table gives V, J and clone size, and the DNA gave D and trimming. The data hold about 330,000 clones, with around four fifths observed a single time. This sequence joins TRBV6-5 and TRBJ2-3; 11 nucleotides align to TRBD2. The clonotype was recovered from a woman between 45 and 60 years old with acute or convalescent COVID-19. Sample: peripheral blood. The CDR3 region is CASSYAGTSGHTQYF. CDR3 DNA sequence: TGTGCCAGCAGTTACGCCGGGACTAGCGGCCATACGCAGTATTTT.